This T cell receptor (beta chain) was recorded in a study of CD8+ T cells in alopecia areata. Trimming pared 2 bases from V and 5 bases from J, leaving 4 bases between. Germline-derived CDR1 and CDR2 are MNHEY and SMNVEV (reference sequence). The CDR3 length is 11 residues. Obtained from alopecia areata patients were lesional scalp punch biopsies along with peripheral blood. Investigators isolated RNA and reverse transcribed it into cDNA to act as the sequencing template. Some clones are missing from TCRdb's copy, which holds only in-frame ones; the method was immunoSEQ multiplex PCR. The sample has approximately 98,000 clones, over 55% seen once. Study observations and caveats: Higher clonality and more expanded CD8+ clones appeared in lesional than normal scalp. Possibly because of HLA-related factors, TCR sharing was less clear across patients than in mice.

As for this clone: No antigen is known for it.

This receptor was obtained from a human donor with alopecia areata. J is TRBJ2-7 and V is TRBV27; D is undetermined. The specimen sequenced was NKG2D-low CD8+ T cells sorted from blood. CDR3 residues: CASSLNHEQYF. As DNA, the CDR3 is TGTGCCAGCAGTTTAAACCACGAGCAGTACTTC.